The TCR beta chain described here comes from a study of blood T cell repertoires in COVID-19. Sequenced by immunoSEQ multiplex PCR; TCRdb stores in-frame clones only, minus some. Of 270,000 or so clones in the sample, about four fifths were seen once. This clone was counted a few times. The CDR3 has 16 residues. The germline gives CDR1 SGHTA, CDR2 FQGTGA. V was trimmed by 1 base and J by 2 bases, leaving 13 bases between them. Material: peripheral blood. The clonotype originates from a human donor with COVID-19, enrolled during active disease. The donor label of this sample is uncertain. The chain couples TRBV7-3 to TRBJ2-3; the D gene is possibly TRBD2 (6 bases). CDR3 sequence: CASSLNSGANTDTQYF. For the CDR3, the DNA is TGTGCCAGCAGCTTAAATTCGGGAGCGAACACAGATACGCAGTATTTT.